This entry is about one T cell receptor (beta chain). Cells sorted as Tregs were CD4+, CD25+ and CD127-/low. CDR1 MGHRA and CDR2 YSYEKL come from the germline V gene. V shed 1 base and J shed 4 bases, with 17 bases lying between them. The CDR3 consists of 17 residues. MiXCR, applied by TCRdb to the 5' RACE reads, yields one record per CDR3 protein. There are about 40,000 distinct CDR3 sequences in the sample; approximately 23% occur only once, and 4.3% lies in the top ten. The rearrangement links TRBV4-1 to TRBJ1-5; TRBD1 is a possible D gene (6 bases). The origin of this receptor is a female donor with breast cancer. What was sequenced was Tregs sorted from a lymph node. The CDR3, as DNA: TGCGCCAGCAGCCAAGTTCTTTTCTCAGGGGATAATCAGCCCCAGCATTTT. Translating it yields CASSQVLFSGDNQPQHF.